This T cell receptor beta chain was documented in a study of vaccination effects on CD4 cells after COVID-19. Study context: Two doses of either BNT162b2 or mRNA-1273 were given to each participant. The researchers cultured approximately 2.1 million PBMC per well with about 10 IU/ml IL-2 and 8.5 to 10 ug/ml peptides. Broader study findings: Marked clonal contraction of infection- and vaccine-induced clones was seen late after vaccination.

Assay: immunoSEQ multiplex PCR; the TCRdb copy retains only in-frame clones and omits some. The sample shows fewer than 35,000 clones, approximately 70% of them seen only once. The CDR3 runs 19 residues. V gave up 5 bases and J gave up 1 base; unmatched junction bases: 15. Germline V CDR1 and CDR2: SGHVS, FNYEAQ. Turning to this clone: The antigen remains unidentified.

Between days 10 and 11 of culture, CD4+ T cells were separated out. The TCR was taken from a human donor who received a COVID-19 vaccine. The sequenced sample was CD4+ T cells from PBMCs cultured without peptide, obtained before COVID-19 vaccination. The rearrangement joins TRBV7-6 to TRBJ2-4; the match to TRBD1 covers 9 bases. CDR3 DNA: TGTGCCAGCAGCAAATGGGACAGGGATTCGCCAATGGCCAAAAACATTCAGTACTTC. As protein: CASSKWDRDSPMAKNIQYF.